There are many counts of the clone carrying this T cell receptor (beta chain). Construction of TCR beta libraries relied on iRepertoire HTBI primers and on Arm-PCR targeting CDR3 regions. MiXCR was run by TCRdb on the multiplex PCR reads, yielding one entry per CDR3 protein. The table lists fewer than 650,000 distinct CDR3 sequences, roughly 15% of them singletons. The germline V and J ends were trimmed by 1 base and 2 bases, with 14 bases remaining between them. This CDR3 has 16 amino acids. The germline CDR1 and CDR2 sequences are SEHNR and FQNEAQ (reference sequence). The sample comes from a study of regulatory T cells in long-lasting Graves disease. Sample time point: newly diagnosed GD, antithyroid drugs for less than 3 months. From PBMCs, RNA was extracted and then used to make the TCR library. These sequences were also reported in another study, on T cells in Graves' hyperthyroidism and ophthalmopathy.

The sequence was obtained from a woman in her 30s with Graves disease. The chain uses TRBV7-9 and TRBJ1-2; the D gene is possibly TRBD1 (6 bases). This sample comprised peripheral blood mononuclear cells (PBMCs), obtained at new diagnosis, from a patient treated with antithyroid drugs. The CDR3 reads CASSLGAPTGNYGYTF. The CDR3 DNA follows: TGTGCCAGCAGCTTAGGGGCCCCCACAGGGAACTATGGCTACACCTTC.